Many counts were recorded for the clone carrying this T cell receptor (beta chain). One end of the junction varies from germline; a read error may be responsible. These data belong to a study of T cells in Graves' hyperthyroidism and ophthalmopathy. The CDR3 regions of TCR beta were amplified from RNA transcripts. In the first-round RT-PCR of the TCR CDR3, the HTBI primer set was used. MiXCR was run by TCRdb on the multiplex PCR reads, yielding one entry per CDR3 protein. In the table there are approximately 490,000 distinct CDR3 sequences, approximately 23% of which are singletons. Germline V gene sequence: CDR1 MNHNS, CDR2 SASEGT. The CDR3 totals 14 residues.

This sequence joins TRBV6-1 and TRBJ2-2; TRBD1 matches 8 bases. This sequence originates from a woman in her 70s with Graves' ophthalmopathy. The sequencing sample was made of blood. CDR3 in DNA: TGCGCCAGCAGTGGACAGGGCGGAACCGGGGAGCTGTTTTTT. Its protein product is CASSGQGGTGELFF.